This TCR beta chain was sequenced for a study of regulatory T cells in long-lasting Graves disease. For TCR beta, libraries came from iRepertoire HTBI primers and Arm-PCR of CDR3 regions. Each CDR3 protein gets one entry after TCRdb re-called the multiplex PCR reads with MiXCR. Altogether fewer than 550,000 distinct CDR3 sequences are present, roughly a sixth being singletons, with the ten largest covering 25%. Study outcomes and limitations: TRBV28 was favored in persistent disease, as were TRBJ1-2 and TRBJ2-5.

Trimming removed 1 base from V and 7 bases from J, with 15 bases in between. This CDR3 is built from 14 residues. Germline-derived CDR1 and CDR2 are SGHNT and YYREEE (reference sequence). This clonotype occurred a few times. Its antigen is not known. Time point meaning: newly diagnosed GD, antithyroid drugs for less than 3 months. From RNA extracted from PBMCs, the TCR library was made. The sample was also reused in another study, on T cells in Graves' hyperthyroidism and ophthalmopathy. This second report adds: An absence of ophthalmopathy progression within 18 months meant stable Graves' hyperthyroidism. First-round RT-PCR with HTBI primers amplified the TCR CDR3 region.

This receptor was identified in a woman aged 40-65 years with Graves disease. Sequencing was performed on peripheral blood mononuclear cells (PBMCs), taken at new diagnosis, from a patient treated with antithyroid drugs. The V gene is TRBV5-4, the J gene TRBJ2-7; D remains unclear. The CDR3 protein is CASSLIGPKEEQYF. Written as DNA, the CDR3 is TGTGCCAGCAGCTTGATAGGACCCAAGGAGGAGCAGTACTTC.